This TCR beta chain was captured by sequencing in a study of Graves' ophthalmopathy and Graves' hyperthyroidism. Study observations and caveats: Among thyroid clonotypes expanded above 0.001 frequency, most also appeared in blood.

TCR beta CDR3 amplification used RNA transcripts. An opening RT-PCR round employed HTBI primers and preceded a second-round multiplex PCR. TCRdb redid the calling of the multiplex PCR reads with MiXCR, one entry per CDR3 protein. The top ten clones hold 2.5% to 3.5% of a sample with around 400,000 distinct CDR3 sequences, under 25% of them seen once. Participants with hyperthyroidism, aged 18 to 65, were newly diagnosed with under 2 months' duration. Patients with other autoimmune diseases, uncontrolled infections, pregnancy or lactation were excluded. The CDR3 is 14 residues long. The germline V gene has CDR1 GTSNPN and CDR2 SVGIG (reference sequence). V lost 8 bases and J 7 bases, leaving 23 bases between the germline ends. The table lists this clonotype with many counts. As yet, its antigen is unknown.

The TCR was taken from a woman aged 18 to 35 with stable Graves' hyperthyroidism. V usage is TRBV30 and J usage is TRBJ1-1; unclear D gene. The source material was peripheral blood. The CDR3 region is CAGYRQPYPDEAFF. The CDR3, as DNA: TGTGCCGGCTATAGGCAACCCTACCCCGATGAAGCTTTCTTT.